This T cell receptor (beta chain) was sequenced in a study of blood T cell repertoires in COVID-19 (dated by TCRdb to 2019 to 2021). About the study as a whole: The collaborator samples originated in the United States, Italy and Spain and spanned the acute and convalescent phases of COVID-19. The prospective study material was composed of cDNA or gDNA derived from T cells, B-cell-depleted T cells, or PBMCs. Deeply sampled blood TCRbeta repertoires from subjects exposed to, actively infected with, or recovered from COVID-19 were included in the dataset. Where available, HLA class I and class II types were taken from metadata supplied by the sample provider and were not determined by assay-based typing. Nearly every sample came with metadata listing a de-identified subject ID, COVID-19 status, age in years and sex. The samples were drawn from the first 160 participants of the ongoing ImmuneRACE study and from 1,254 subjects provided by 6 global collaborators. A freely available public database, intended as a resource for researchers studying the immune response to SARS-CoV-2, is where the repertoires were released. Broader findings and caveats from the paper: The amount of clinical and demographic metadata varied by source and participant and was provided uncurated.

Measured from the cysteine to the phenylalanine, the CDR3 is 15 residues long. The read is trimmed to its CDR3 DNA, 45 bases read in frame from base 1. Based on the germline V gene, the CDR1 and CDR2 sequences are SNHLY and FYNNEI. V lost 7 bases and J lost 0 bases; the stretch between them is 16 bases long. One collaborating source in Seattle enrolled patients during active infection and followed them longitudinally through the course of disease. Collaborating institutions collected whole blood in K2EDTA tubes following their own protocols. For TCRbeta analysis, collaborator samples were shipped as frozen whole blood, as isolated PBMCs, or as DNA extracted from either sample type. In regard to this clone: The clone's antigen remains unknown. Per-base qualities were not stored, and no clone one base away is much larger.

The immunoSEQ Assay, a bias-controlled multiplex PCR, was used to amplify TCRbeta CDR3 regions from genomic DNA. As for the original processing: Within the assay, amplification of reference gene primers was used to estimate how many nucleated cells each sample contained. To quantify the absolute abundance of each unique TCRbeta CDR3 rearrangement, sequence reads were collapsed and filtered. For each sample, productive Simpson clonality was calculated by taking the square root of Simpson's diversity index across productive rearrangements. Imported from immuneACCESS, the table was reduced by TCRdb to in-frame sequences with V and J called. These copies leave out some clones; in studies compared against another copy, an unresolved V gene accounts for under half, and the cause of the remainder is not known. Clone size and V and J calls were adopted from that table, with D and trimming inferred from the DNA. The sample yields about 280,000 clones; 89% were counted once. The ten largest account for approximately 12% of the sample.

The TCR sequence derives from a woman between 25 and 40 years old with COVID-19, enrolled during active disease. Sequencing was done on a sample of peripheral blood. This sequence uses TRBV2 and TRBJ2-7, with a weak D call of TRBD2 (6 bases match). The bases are TGTGCCAGCACCTCAGGGCGGGAACCCTCCTACGAGCAGTACTTC. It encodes CASTSGREPSYEQYF.